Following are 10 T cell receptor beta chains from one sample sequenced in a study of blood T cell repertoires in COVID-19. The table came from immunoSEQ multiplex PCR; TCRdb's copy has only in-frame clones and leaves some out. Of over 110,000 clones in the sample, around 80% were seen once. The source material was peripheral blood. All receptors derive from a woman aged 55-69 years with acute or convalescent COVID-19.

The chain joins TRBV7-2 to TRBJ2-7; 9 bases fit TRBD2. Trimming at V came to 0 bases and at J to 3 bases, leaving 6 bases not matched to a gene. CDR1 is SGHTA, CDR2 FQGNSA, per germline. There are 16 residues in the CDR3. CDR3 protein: CASSLALAGNLYEQYF. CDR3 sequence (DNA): TGTGCCAGCAGCTTAGCTCTAGCGGGGAACCTCTACGAGCAGTACTTC.

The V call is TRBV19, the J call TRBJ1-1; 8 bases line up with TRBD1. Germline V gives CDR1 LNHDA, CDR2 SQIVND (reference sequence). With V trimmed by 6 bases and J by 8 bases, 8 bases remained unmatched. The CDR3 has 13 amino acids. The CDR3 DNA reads TGTGCCAGTAGCCGACAGGGGTTGGGGGAAGCTTTCTTT. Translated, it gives CASSRQGLGEAFF.

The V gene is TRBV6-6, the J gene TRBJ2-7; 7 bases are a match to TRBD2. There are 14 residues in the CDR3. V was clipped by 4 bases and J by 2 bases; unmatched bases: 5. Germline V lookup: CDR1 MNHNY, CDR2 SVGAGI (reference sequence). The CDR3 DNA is TGTGCCAGCAGTTTCGGGGGGACGGCCTACGAGCAGTACTTC. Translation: CASSFGGTAYEQYF.

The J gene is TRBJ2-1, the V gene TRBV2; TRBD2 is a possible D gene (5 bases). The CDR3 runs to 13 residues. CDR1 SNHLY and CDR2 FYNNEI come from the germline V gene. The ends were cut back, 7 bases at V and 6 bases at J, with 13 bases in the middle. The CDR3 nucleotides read TGTGCCAGCAAATGGAGGCTATTCAATGAGCAGTTCTTC. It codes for CASKWRLFNEQFF.

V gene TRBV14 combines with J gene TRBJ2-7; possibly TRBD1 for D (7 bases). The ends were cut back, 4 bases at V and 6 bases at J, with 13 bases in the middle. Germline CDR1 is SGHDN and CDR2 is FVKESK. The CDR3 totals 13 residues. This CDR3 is CASSPHRGGEQYF. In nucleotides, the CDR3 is TGTGCCAGCAGCCCCCACAGGGGAGGCGAGCAGTACTTC.

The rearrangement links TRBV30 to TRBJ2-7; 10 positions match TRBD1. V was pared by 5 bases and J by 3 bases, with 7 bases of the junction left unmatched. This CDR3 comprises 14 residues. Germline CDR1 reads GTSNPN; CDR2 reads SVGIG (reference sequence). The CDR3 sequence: CAWATGQGLYEQYF. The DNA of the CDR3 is TGTGCCTGGGCTACGGGACAGGGGCTCTACGAGCAGTACTTC.

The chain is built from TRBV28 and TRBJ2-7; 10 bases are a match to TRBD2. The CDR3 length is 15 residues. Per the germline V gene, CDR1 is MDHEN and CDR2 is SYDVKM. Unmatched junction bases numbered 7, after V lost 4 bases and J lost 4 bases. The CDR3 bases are TGTGCCAGCAGTTCCTTTTGGACTAGCGGTTACGAGCAGTACTTC. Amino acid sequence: CASSSFWTSGYEQYF.

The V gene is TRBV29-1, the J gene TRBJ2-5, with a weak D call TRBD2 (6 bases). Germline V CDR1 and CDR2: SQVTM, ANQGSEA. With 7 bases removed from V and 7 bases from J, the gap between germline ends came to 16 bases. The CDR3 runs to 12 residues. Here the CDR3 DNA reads TGCAGCGGGAGTCAGGGACTCGCGACCCAGTACTTC. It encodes CSGSQGLATQYF.

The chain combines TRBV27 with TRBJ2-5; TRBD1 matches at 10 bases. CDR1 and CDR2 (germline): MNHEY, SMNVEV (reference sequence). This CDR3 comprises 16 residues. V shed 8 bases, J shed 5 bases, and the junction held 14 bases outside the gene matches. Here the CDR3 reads CASHSSLDRGRETQYF. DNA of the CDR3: TGTGCCAGCCACAGCTCCCTAGACAGGGGGCGGGAGACCCAGTACTTC.

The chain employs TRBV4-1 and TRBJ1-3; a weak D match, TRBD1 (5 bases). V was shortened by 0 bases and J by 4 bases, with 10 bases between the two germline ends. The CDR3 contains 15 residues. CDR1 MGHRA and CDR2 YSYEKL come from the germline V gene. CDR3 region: CASSQDKGVGNTIYF. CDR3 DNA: TGCGCCAGCAGCCAAGATAAAGGGGTCGGAAACACCATATATTTT.